These 14 T cell receptor beta chains came from one sample sequenced in a study of cytomegalovirus exposure and HLA in healthy donors. The PCR ran on 60 Vbeta and 13 Jbeta primers. The data were produced by immunoSEQ multiplex PCR, yet TCRdb's version contains in-frame clones alone and is incomplete. This table has about 120,000 clones, 10% appearing once. Source material: PBMCs. The receptors shown here come from a young woman in good health and CMV-seropositive.

In nucleotides, the CDR3 is TGTGCCAGCTCACCACCGAGGGGACAGGGGACTTTGGATACGCAGTATTTT. Translating it yields CASSPPRGQGTLDTQYF. The chain combines TRBV18 with TRBJ2-3, with TRBD1 matching 10 bases. The ends lost 0 bases at V and 6 bases at J; junction bases unmatched: 9. The CDR3 loop spans 17 amino acids. Germline V CDR1 and CDR2: KGHSH, LQKENI. The whole variable domain, filled in from reference TRBV18 and TRBJ2-3, reads NAGVMQNPRHLVRRRGQEARLRCSPMKGHSHVYWYRQLPEEGLKFMVYLQKENIIDESGMPKERFSAEFPKEGPSILRIQQVVRGDSAAYFCASSPPRGQGTLDTQYFGPGTRLTVL.

This clone was counted between two and nine times. The genes are TRBV19 and TRBJ2-1; D gene ambiguous. The germline gives CDR1 LNHDA, CDR2 SQIVND (reference sequence). The V gene lost 7 bases and the J gene lost 5 bases, with 9 bases spanning the gap. The CDR3 spans 12 residues. DNA for the CDR3: TGTGCCAGTAAGTCGCACAACAATGAGCAGTTCTTC. Translation: CASKSHNNEQFF.

The chain links TRBV5-1 to TRBJ2-6; perhaps TRBD1 as D (6 bases). In germline, CDR1 is SGHRS, CDR2 YFSETQ. Trimming pared 7 bases from V and 0 bases from J, leaving 11 bases between. The length of the CDR3 is 15 residues. Here the CDR3 DNA reads TGCGCCAGCGGCTGGGACATCTCTGGGGCCAACGTCCTGACTTTC. Protein: CASGWDISGANVLTF.

This clone has just a few counts. The CDR3 sequence is CATSRRDRGYGYTF. The DNA of the CDR3 is TGTGCCACCAGCAGAAGAGACCGGGGCTATGGCTACACCTTC. V gene TRBV15 combines with J gene TRBJ1-2; no clear D gene. V gave up 2 bases and J gave up 4 bases, with 11 bases separating them. The CDR3 is 14 amino acids. Looked up from germline, CDR1 is LNHNV and CDR2 is YYDKDF (reference sequence).

CDR3 sequence: CASSEGGARTYEQYF. DNA of the CDR3: TGTGCCAGCAGCGAGGGAGGGGCGCGAACCTACGAGCAGTACTTC. The chain joins TRBV2 to TRBJ2-7, with 7 bases that match TRBD2. CDR3 length: 15 residues. Looked up from germline, CDR1 is SNHLY and CDR2 is FYNNEI. Losses at the gene ends were 6 bases for V and 2 bases for J; bases not matched to a gene: 10. Based on the CDR3 plus reference TRBV2 and TRBJ2-7, the full variable domain is EPEVTQTPSHQVTQMGQEVILRCVPISNHLYFYWYRQILGQKVEFLVSFYNNEISEKSEIFDDQFSVERPDGSNFTLKIRSTKLEDSAMYFCASSEGGARTYEQYFGPGTRLTVT.

This clone has just a few counts. The chain has TRBV19 and TRBJ2-7, with no clear D. The CDR3 spans 11 residues. V lost 8 bases and J lost 3, with 8 bases in between. The germline gives CDR1 LNHDA, CDR2 SQIVND (reference sequence). The CDR3 nucleotides read TGTGCCAGTGGAAGAGGCTACGAGCAGTACTTC. The encoded protein is CASGRGYEQYF.

In this sample, this clone turned up a few times. This chain connects TRBV7-9 to TRBJ1-2; 9 nucleotides align to TRBD1. CDR1 and CDR2 (germline): SEHNR, FQNEAQ (reference sequence). The J segment lost 4 bases and the V segment lost 6 bases, leaving 6 bases of the junction unmatched. The CDR3 has 14 residues. The DNA for the CDR3 is TGTGCCAGCAGGCCTACAGGGGGCGCCTATGGCTACACCTTC. Translated: CASRPTGGAYGYTF.

The chain employs TRBV10-3 and TRBJ2-1; TRBD2 agrees at 10 bases. This CDR3 is 15 amino acids long. In germline, CDR1 is ENHRY, CDR2 SYGVKD. V gave up 3 bases and J gave up 8 bases; unmatched junction bases: 7. CDR3 in DNA: TGTGCCATCAGTGAAAAAGGGACTAGCGTCCATGAGCAGTTCTTC. It codes for CAISEKGTSVHEQFF.

This CDR3 is CASSPQGNTEAFF. DNA of the CDR3: TGTGCCAGCAGCCCGCAGGGTAACACTGAAGCTTTCTTT. The chain joins TRBV4-2 to TRBJ1-1; D is perhaps TRBD1 (5 bases). V lost 4 bases to trimming and J lost 2 bases, with 8 bases between them. The CDR3 is made up of 13 amino acids. Germline V CDR1 and CDR2: LGHNA, YNFKEQ.

The V call is TRBV11-3, the J call TRBJ2-7; 8 nucleotides line up with TRBD2. The V and J ends lost 3 bases and 3 bases, in that order; junction bases with no gene match: 10. Germline CDR1 reads SGHNT; CDR2 reads YENEEA. The CDR3 is 16 residues long. CDR3 in amino acids: CASSFDSGITGYEQYF. The CDR3 region has the DNA TGTGCCAGCAGCTTTGATAGCGGGATCACGGGCTACGAGCAGTACTTC.

This clone has more than one count but fewer than ten. This chain uses TRBV2 with TRBJ2-7; 8 nucleotides line up with TRBD2. This CDR3 region has 14 residues. Trimming took 10 bases from V and 3 from J; bases not matched to a gene: 11. Germline CDR1 reads SNHLY; CDR2 reads FYNNEI. CDR3 coding DNA: TGTGCCACCACGTCCCCCAGCGGGAGCTACGAGCAGTACTTC. Protein product: CATTSPSGSYEQYF. Together with reference TRBV2 and TRBJ2-7, the CDR3 gives the full variable domain: EPEVTQTPSHQVTQMGQEVILRCVPISNHLYFYWYRQILGQKVEFLVSFYNNEISEKSEIFDDQFSVERPDGSNFTLKIRSTKLEDSAMYFCATTSPSGSYEQYFGPGTRLTVT.

This clone was seen a handful of times. The J gene is TRBJ2-4, the V gene TRBV6-6; 11 nucleotides line up with TRBD2. With 1 base clipped from V and 6 bases from J, the junction kept 5 bases outside the gene matches. Germline CDR1 MNHNY, CDR2 SVGAGI (reference sequence). The CDR3 has 16 residues. The CDR3 sequence is CASSYLAGGAGNIQYF. The CDR3 DNA is TGTGCCAGCAGTTACTTAGCGGGAGGGGCAGGAAACATTCAGTACTTC.

This clone was seen a few times. The chain joins TRBV30 to TRBJ2-5; the match to TRBD2 covers 13 bases. V dropped 1 base and J dropped 5; count of bases not matched to a gene: 4. The CDR3 spans 15 residues. The germline CDR1 and CDR2 sequences are GTSNPN and SVGIG (reference sequence). The CDR3 region is CAWSELAGGRETQYF. CDR3 nucleotide sequence: TGTGCCTGGAGTGAACTAGCGGGAGGGAGGGAGACCCAGTACTTC.

This clone was seen a handful of times. The chain has TRBV15 and TRBJ2-5; D gene uncertain. Looked up from germline, CDR1 is LNHNV and CDR2 is YYDKDF (reference sequence). V was pared by 0 bases and J by 4 bases, with 3 bases between. The CDR3 length is 12 residues. CDR3 in DNA: TGTGCCACCAGCAGAGATCGAGAGACCCAGTACTTC. Amino acids: CATSRDRETQYF.